This passage covers 16 T cell receptor beta chains from one sample sequenced in a study of OX40 agonist ivuxolimab in advanced cancers. The assay was immunoSEQ multiplex PCR, and TCRdb's table has in-frame clones only and misses some. Among some 80,000 clones listed, under 90% were seen once. The sample in question was CD4+ or CD8+ T cells sorted from blood, obtained in a trial of the OX40 agonist ivuxolimab. Receptors originate from an adult with an advanced solid tumor such as melanoma, head and neck, liver or kidney cancer.

This rearrangement joins TRBV6-5 to TRBJ2-7, with a tentative D call TRBD1 (6 bases). The V end lost 5 bases, the J end lost 2 bases, and 16 bases lay between the germline ends. The CDR3 extends over 15 amino acids. Germline V gene lookup returns CDR1 MNHEY and CDR2 SVGAGI. This CDR3 is CASSPTGTTTYEQYF. The DNA of the CDR3 is TGTGCCAGCAGTCCAACAGGGACCACAACCTACGAGCAGTACTTC.

V usage is TRBV5-1 and J usage is TRBJ2-1; weak D call: TRBD2 (7 bases). The CDR3 extends over 14 amino acids. Germline-derived CDR1 and CDR2 are SGHRS and YFSETQ. The V and J ends lost 6 bases and 3 bases respectively, with 13 bases between them. The CDR3 region has the DNA TGCGCCAGCAACCTCGGGGGGCTCTACAATGAGCAGTTCTTC. The encoded protein is CASNLGGLYNEQFF.

The chain carries TRBV4-1 and TRBJ2-1; 7 nucleotides align to TRBD1. V was clipped by 2 bases and J by 0 bases; unmatched bases: 10. Germline V lookup: CDR1 MGHRA, CDR2 YSYEKL. This CDR3 has 18 residues. The CDR3 DNA reads as TGCGCCAGCAGCCAAACTATTACAGGGGCCAGCTCCTACAATGAGCAGTTCTTC. This sequence encodes CASSQTITGASSYNEQFF.

The V and J genes are TRBV6-5 and TRBJ2-2, with D possibly called TRBD1 or TRBD2 (5 bases each). CDR3 length: 14 amino acids. Trimming stripped 5 bases from V and 3 bases from J, with 10 bases between. CDR1 is MNHEY and CDR2 is SVGAGI in the germline V gene. CDR3 nucleotide sequence: TGTGCCAGCAGTCGGGACGACTACACCGGGGAGCTGTTTTTT. Translation gives CASSRDDYTGELFF.

This rearrangement joins TRBV6-1 to TRBJ2-5; 7 bases agree with TRBD2. The CDR3 sequence is 13 residues long. Unmatched junction bases numbered 4, after V lost 5 bases and J lost 4 bases. Per germline, CDR1 MNHNS and CDR2 SASEGT. The CDR3 sequence: CASSLSGAETQYF. In nucleotides, the CDR3 is TGTGCCAGCAGTCTAAGCGGGGCAGAGACCCAGTACTTC.

The CDR3 here is CASSDRTRNTIYF. The CDR3 bases are TGTGCCAGCAGTGACCGGACGCGAAACACCATATATTTT. V gene TRBV25-1 combines with J gene TRBJ1-3; D gene ambiguous. Trimming pared 3 bases from V and 5 bases from J, leaving 8 bases between. The CDR3 is 13 residues long. Germline loops: CDR1 MGHDK, CDR2 SYGVNS.

This chain joins TRBV30 and TRBJ2-5, with D possibly called TRBD1 or TRBD2 (5 bases each). CDR1 is GTSNPN and CDR2 is SVGIG in the germline V gene (reference sequence). With 1 base removed from V and 5 bases from J, the gap between germline ends came to 11 bases. The CDR3 covers 13 residues. The CDR3 sequence is CAWSGGAGETQYF. As DNA, the CDR3 is TGTGCCTGGAGTGGAGGGGCCGGGGAGACCCAGTACTTC.

V gene TRBV18 combines with J gene TRBJ1-1; 10 bases map to TRBD1. The germline CDR1 and CDR2 sequences are KGHSH and LQKENI. Germline trimming cut 0 bases from V and 3 bases from J; bases unmatched to any gene: 10. The CDR3 sequence is 18 residues long. The CDR3 DNA reads as TGTGCCAGCTCACCACCTATCGGGACAGGGGCTCTTTACACTGAAGCTTTCTTT. As protein: CASSPPIGTGALYTEAFF.

In DNA, the CDR3 is TGCGCCAGCAGCCAAGTACTTAACTATGGCTACACCTTC. Protein product: CASSQVLNYGYTF. The rearrangement joins TRBV5-1 to TRBJ1-2; D gene uncertain. The germline CDR1 and CDR2 sequences are SGHRS and YFSETQ. V was shortened by 4 bases and J by 1 base, with 8 bases between the two germline ends. The CDR3 runs to 13 residues.

CDR3 sequence: CASSILGQRGHTDTQYF. For the CDR3, the DNA is TGTGCCAGTAGTATACTGGGACAGAGAGGGCACACAGATACGCAGTATTTT. The chain employs TRBV19 and TRBJ2-3, with 7 bases fitting TRBD1. Germline V gene data show CDR1 as LNHDA and CDR2 as SQIVND (reference sequence). V shed 2 bases, J shed 2 bases, and the junction held 10 bases outside the gene matches. The CDR3 runs 17 residues.

The chain couples TRBV7-9 to TRBJ2-5; D call uncertain. Looked up from germline, CDR1 is SEHNR and CDR2 is FQNEAQ (reference sequence). CDR3 size: 14 residues. V dropped 5 bases and J dropped 5 bases, with 15 bases sitting between them. DNA of the CDR3: TGTGCCAGCAGCCCGCCGACCCTTCGGGAGACCCAGTACTTC. It translates to CASSPPTLRETQYF.

The chain recombines TRBV6-5 with TRBJ2-5; TRBD2 matches 10 bases. Trimming removed 5 bases from V and 6 bases from J; junction bases left unmatched: 6. In germline, CDR1 is MNHEY, CDR2 SVGAGI. The CDR3 extends over 14 amino acids. DNA of the CDR3: TGTGCCAGCAGTGGACTAGCGGCGCGGAAGACCCAGTACTTC. Translated: CASSGLAARKTQYF.

The chain has TRBV29-1 and TRBJ1-2; D unresolved. Germline CDR1 reads SQVTM; CDR2 reads ANQGSEA. CDR3 length equals 13 residues. Trimming pared 7 bases from V and 4 bases from J, leaving 16 bases between. The DNA of the CDR3 is TGCAGCGCATCCATTCTTTCTCTCTATGGCTACACCTTC. Protein sequence: CSASILSLYGYTF.

This chain joins TRBV4-2 and TRBJ1-4; no firm D call. The CDR3 runs to 15 residues. The V gene lost 3 bases and the J gene lost 5 bases, with 13 bases spanning the gap. Germline CDR1 is LGHNA and CDR2 is YNFKEQ. Here the CDR3 DNA reads TGTGCCAGCAGCCAGAGTGCAGTTGGGAATGAAAAACTGTTTTTT. Encoded protein: CASSQSAVGNEKLFF.

The chain has TRBV28 and TRBJ1-1; weak D call: TRBD1 (5 bases). The CDR3 loop spans 14 amino acids. Deletions cut 6 bases from V and 1 base from J, with 12 bases between. CDR1 and CDR2 (germline): MDHEN, SYDVKM. The CDR3 sequence: CASSPDRRNTEAFF. The DNA for the CDR3 is TGTGCCAGCAGCCCTGACAGACGGAACACTGAAGCTTTCTTT. Together with reference TRBV28 and TRBJ1-1, the CDR3 gives the full variable domain: DVKVTQSSRYLVKRTGEKVFLECVQDMDHENMFWYRQDPGLGLRLIYFSYDVKMKEKGDIPEGYSVSREKKERFSLILESASTNQTSMYLCASSPDRRNTEAFFGQGTRLTVV.

The chain is built from TRBV11-3 and TRBJ2-1; 12 nucleotides match TRBD2. In germline, CDR1 is SGHNT, CDR2 YENEEA. J lost 7 bases, V lost 6 bases, and 7 bases had no gene match. This CDR3 comprises 15 residues. CDR3 sequence reads: CASSPTSGRINEQFF. CDR3 sequence (DNA): TGTGCCAGCAGTCCGACTAGCGGGAGAATAAATGAGCAGTTCTTC. Complete variable domain (other parts from reference TRBV11-3 and TRBJ2-1): EAGVVQSPRYKIIEKKQPVAFWCNPISGHNTLYWYLQNLGQGPELLIRYENEEAVDDSQLPKDRFSAERLKGVDSTLKIQPAELGDSAVYLCASSPTSGRINEQFFGPGTRLTVL.